This TCR beta chain is from a study of blood T cell repertoires in COVID-19. In the original processing: Nucleated cell counts were estimated from reference gene primer amplification. Here immunoSEQ multiplex PCR was the method, and the copy in TCRdb shows in-frame clones only, minus some. Clonal size and the V and J genes are those of that table, whereas D and trimming came from the DNA. This sample has about 110,000 clones; 84% occur once, and the top ten carry roughly 8.2%. Germline CDR1 reads SNHLY; CDR2 reads FYNNEI. Trimming took 6 bases from V and 4 from J, leaving 9 bases between them. The CDR3 has 12 amino acids.

This receptor was taken from a woman aged 80 or over with active or convalescent COVID-19. The chain links TRBV2 to TRBJ2-5; perhaps TRBD2 as D (5 bases). Material for sequencing was peripheral blood. The CDR3 protein is CASRLLGETQYF. The CDR3 DNA reads as TGTGCCAGCAGACTACTAGGAGAGACCCAGTACTTC.